This T cell receptor (beta chain) was retrieved from a study of T-cell memory formation after mild COVID-19. Turning to the study itself: TCR clusters were mostly donor specific. Study-level findings and limits: For second-wave clones that peaked at day 37, SARS-CoV-2 specificity went unverified.

This clonotype showed up just a few times. Its specificity is not known. Using its own MiXCR run on the 5' RACE reads, TCRdb lists one record per CDR3 protein. The profile shows about 130,000 distinct CDR3 sequences, about 5.9% of them singletons. There are 15 residues in the CDR3. The ends were cut back, 2 bases at V and 1 base at J, with 9 bases in the middle. Germline CDR1 MNHEY, CDR2 SVGAGI. The material sequenced was PBMCs or a T cell subset sorted from them (not recorded which). This clonotype was sampled from an adult woman who had mild COVID-19 (a few samples of this study predate the infection). Cell type and time point are not known. This chain links TRBV6-5 with TRBJ2-1, with D hard to call. The CDR3 sequence is CASSYVDTSYNEQFF. CDR3 bases: TGTGCCAGCAGTTACGTAGATACTTCCTACAATGAGCAGTTCTTC.